This is a list of T cell receptor beta chains from one sample in a study of cytomegalovirus exposure and HLA in healthy donors. Generated by immunoSEQ multiplex PCR, the TCRdb table keeps only in-frame clones and is missing some. The sample has more than 90,000 clones, roughly three quarters seen once. The material sequenced was PBMCs. Receptors originate from a man aged 45 to 65 in good health and CMV-seropositive. Both conserved end residues are part of each CDR3. A D gene is named only where the DNA matches it firmly. A clone size is listed for some rows: how often the clone was seen (once, few, many), or a class if it is expanded.

v_call: TRBV27
d_call: TRBD1
clone_size: -
j_call: TRBJ2-5
cdr3_length: 15
cdr3_nt: TGTGCCAGCAGTTTATCCGGGACAGAAAGAGAGACCCAGTACTTC
cdr3_aa: CASSLSGTERETQYF

v_call: TRBV6-6
d_call: TRBD1
clone_size: -
j_call: TRBJ1-5
cdr3_length: 16
cdr3_nt: TGTGCCAGCAGTTACCCAGGAACAGGGGTGAAGGAGCCCCAGCATTTT
cdr3_aa: CASSYPGTGVKEPQHF

v_call: TRBV5-6
d_call: -
clone_size: once
j_call: TRBJ2-7
cdr3_length: 15
cdr3_nt: TGTGCCAGCAGCTCCCCTCCATCCGGGACAAACGAGCAGTACTTC
cdr3_aa: CASSSPPSGTNEQYF

v_call: TRBV7-9
d_call: TRBD2
clone_size: -
j_call: TRBJ2-1
cdr3_length: 19
cdr3_nt: TGTGCCAGCAGCTTATCGGGGACTAGCGGGGCTAGCTCCTACAATGAGCAGTTCTTC
cdr3_aa: CASSLSGTSGASSYNEQFF

v_call: TRBV11-2
d_call: -
clone_size: -
j_call: TRBJ2-3
cdr3_length: 15
cdr3_nt: TGTGCCAGCAGCCGACGTGGGGGGGCCGCGGATACGCAGTATTTT
cdr3_aa: CASSRRGGAADTQYF

v_call: TRBV6-5
d_call: TRBD2
clone_size: -
j_call: TRBJ2-1
cdr3_length: 15
cdr3_nt: TGTGCCAGCAGCCGTAGCGGGAGGGTCTACAATGAGCAGTTCTTC
cdr3_aa: CASSRSGRVYNEQFF

v_call: TRBV15
d_call: TRBD2
clone_size: -
j_call: TRBJ2-1
cdr3_length: 16
cdr3_nt: TGTGCCACCAGCAGGGGACCTAGCGGGAGCGCTCATGAGCAGTTCTTC
cdr3_aa: CATSRGPSGSAHEQFF

v_call: TRBV7-2
d_call: TRBD2
clone_size: -
j_call: TRBJ2-7
cdr3_length: 16
cdr3_nt: TGTGCCAGCAGCTTACCTCGCGCGGGGGGGCACTACGAGCAGTACTTC
cdr3_aa: CASSLPRAGGHYEQYF

v_call: TRBV11-2
d_call: -
clone_size: -
j_call: TRBJ2-1
cdr3_length: 16
cdr3_nt: TGTGCCAGCAGCTTAGGGGCGGGGAGCTCCTACAATGAGCAGTTCTTC
cdr3_aa: CASSLGAGSSYNEQFF

v_call: TRBV7-2
d_call: TRBD2
clone_size: -
j_call: TRBJ2-7
cdr3_length: 15
cdr3_nt: TGTGCCAGCAGCTTTGGGGGGGATGGTTCCTACGAGCAGTACTTC
cdr3_aa: CASSFGGDGSYEQYF

v_call: TRBV7-2
d_call: TRBD2
clone_size: -
j_call: TRBJ2-1
cdr3_length: 14
cdr3_nt: TGTGCCACGGGGGGAATAGCAAGGTACAATGAGCAGTTCTTC
cdr3_aa: CATGGIARYNEQFF

v_call: TRBV21-1
d_call: -
clone_size: few
j_call: TRBJ2-7
cdr3_length: 14
cdr3_nt: TGTGCCAGCAGCAAAGCCGGGATCACCTACGAGCAGTACTTC
cdr3_aa: CASSKAGITYEQYF